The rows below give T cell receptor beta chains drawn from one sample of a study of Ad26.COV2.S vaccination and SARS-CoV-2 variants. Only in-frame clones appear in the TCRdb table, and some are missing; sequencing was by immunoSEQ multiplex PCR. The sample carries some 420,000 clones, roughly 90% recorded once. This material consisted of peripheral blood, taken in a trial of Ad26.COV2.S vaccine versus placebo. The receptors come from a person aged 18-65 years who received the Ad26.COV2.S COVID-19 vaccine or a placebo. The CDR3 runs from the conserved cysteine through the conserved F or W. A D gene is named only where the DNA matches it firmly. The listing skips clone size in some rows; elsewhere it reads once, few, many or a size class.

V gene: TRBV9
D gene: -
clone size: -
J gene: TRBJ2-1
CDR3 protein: CASSVDHRGSAYNEQFF
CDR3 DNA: TGTGCCAGCAGCGTAGATCATCGGGGCTCCGCCTACAATGAGCAGTTCTTC

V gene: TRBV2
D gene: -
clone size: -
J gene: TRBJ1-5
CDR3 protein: CASSDPRGNQPQHF
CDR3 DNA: TGTGCCAGCAGTGATCCCAGGGGCAATCAGCCCCAGCATTTT

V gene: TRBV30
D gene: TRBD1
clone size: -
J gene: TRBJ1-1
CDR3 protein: CAWSPGTGLNTEAFF
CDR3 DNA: TGTGCCTGGAGTCCCGGGACAGGTTTGAACACTGAAGCTTTCTTT

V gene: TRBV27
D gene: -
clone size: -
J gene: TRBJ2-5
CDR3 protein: CASSAAGGRETQYF
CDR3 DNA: TGTGCCAGCAGTGCCGCCGGGGGGCGAGAGACCCAGTACTTC

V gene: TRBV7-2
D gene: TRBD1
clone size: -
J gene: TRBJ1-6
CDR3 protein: CASSSKGRTGTNSPLHF
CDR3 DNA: TGTGCCAGCAGCTCGAAAGGCCGGACAGGGACTAATTCACCCCTCCACTTT

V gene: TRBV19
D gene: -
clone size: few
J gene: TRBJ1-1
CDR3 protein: CASSIGSGLGTEAFF
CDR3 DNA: TGTGCCAGTAGTATAGGCTCAGGCTTGGGCACTGAAGCTTTCTTT

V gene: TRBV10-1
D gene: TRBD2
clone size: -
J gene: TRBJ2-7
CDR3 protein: CASSRFGLAGADSYEQYF
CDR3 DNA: TGCGCCAGCAGTAGGTTTGGGCTAGCGGGGGCCGACTCCTACGAGCAGTACTTC

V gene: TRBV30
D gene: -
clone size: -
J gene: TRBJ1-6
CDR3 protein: CAWAVEVGYNSPLHF
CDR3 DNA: TGTGCCTGGGCGGTGGAGGTAGGGTATAATTCACCCCTCCACTTT

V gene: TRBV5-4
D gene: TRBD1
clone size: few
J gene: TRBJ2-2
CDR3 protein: CASSLDGTGATGELFF
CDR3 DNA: TGTGCCAGCAGCTTGGATGGGACAGGGGCTACCGGGGAGCTGTTTTTT

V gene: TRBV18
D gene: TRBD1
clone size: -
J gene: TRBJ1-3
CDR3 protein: CASSPTVGQGGNTIYF
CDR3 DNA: TGTGCCAGCTCACCAACCGTGGGACAGGGAGGAAACACCATATATTTT

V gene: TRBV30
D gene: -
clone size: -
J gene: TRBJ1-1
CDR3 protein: CAWDRTMNTEAFF
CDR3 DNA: TGTGCCTGGGATAGGACCATGAACACTGAAGCTTTCTTT

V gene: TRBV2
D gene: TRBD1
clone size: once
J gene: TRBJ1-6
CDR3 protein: CASVVGSHRGRNPPLHF
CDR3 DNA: TGTGCCAGCGTGGTGGGGTCCCACAGGGGGCGCAATCCACCCCTCCACTTT

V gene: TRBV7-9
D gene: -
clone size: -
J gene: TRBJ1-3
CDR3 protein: CAVLGLNSGNTIYF
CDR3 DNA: TGTGCCGTGTTGGGCTTAAACTCTGGAAACACCATATATTTT

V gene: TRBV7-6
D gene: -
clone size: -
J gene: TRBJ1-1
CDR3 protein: CASSPRAGLNTEAFF
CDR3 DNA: TGTGCCAGCAGCCCGAGGGCAGGCTTAAACACTGAAGCTTTCTTT

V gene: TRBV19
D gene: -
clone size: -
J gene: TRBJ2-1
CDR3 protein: CASSMIERTPPYNEQFF
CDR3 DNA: TGTGCCAGTAGTATGATCGAGAGGACCCCCCCCTACAATGAGCAGTTCTTC

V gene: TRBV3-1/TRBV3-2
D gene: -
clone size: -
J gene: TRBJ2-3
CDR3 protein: CASSLRGAGTDTQYF
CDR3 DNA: TGTGCCAGCAGCCTTCGGGGGGCAGGGACAGATACGCAGTATTTT

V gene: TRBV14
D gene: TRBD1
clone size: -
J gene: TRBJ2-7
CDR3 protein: CASSLRRGTGEVNEQYF
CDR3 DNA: TGTGCCAGCAGCCTTAGGCGAGGGACAGGGGAGGTAAACGAGCAGTACTTC

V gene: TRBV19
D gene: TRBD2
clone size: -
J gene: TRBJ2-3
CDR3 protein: CASSIGPPSRTSLPDTQYF
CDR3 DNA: TGTGCCAGTAGTATAGGACCTCCAAGTCGGACTAGCCTTCCAGATACGCAGTATTTT

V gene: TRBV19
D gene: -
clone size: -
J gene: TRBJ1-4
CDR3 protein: CASSARARNEEKLFF
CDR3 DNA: TGTGCCAGTAGTGCCAGGGCCCGAAACGAAGAAAAACTGTTTTTT

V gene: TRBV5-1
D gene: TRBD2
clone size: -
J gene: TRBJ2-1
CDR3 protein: CASSPWTSGLYNEQFF
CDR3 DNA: TGCGCCAGCAGCCCTTGGACTAGCGGGTTATACAATGAGCAGTTCTTC

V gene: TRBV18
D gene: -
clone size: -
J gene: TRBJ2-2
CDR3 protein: CASSTQDGGSRTGELFF
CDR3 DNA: TGTGCCAGCTCGACTCAGGACGGGGGCAGTAGGACCGGGGAGCTGTTTTTT

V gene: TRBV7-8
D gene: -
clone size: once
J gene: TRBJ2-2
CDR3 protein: CASSLGTVSNTGELFF
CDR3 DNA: TGTGCCAGCAGCTTAGGGACAGTTTCGAACACCGGGGAGCTGTTTTTT

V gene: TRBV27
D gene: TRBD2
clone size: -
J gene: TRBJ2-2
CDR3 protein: CASSLSIRSIAGERVGELFF
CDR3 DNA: TGTGCCAGCAGTTTATCGATCAGGTCAATAGCGGGGGAACGTGTCGGGGAGCTGTTTTTT

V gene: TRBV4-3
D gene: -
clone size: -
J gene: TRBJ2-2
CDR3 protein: CASSQRPRGANTGELFF
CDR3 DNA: TGCGCCAGCAGCCAGCGGCCTAGGGGCGCGAACACCGGGGAGCTGTTTTTT

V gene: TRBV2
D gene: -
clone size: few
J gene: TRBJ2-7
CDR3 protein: CASSVRYEQYF
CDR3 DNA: TGTGCCAGCAGTGTACGATACGAGCAGTACTTC

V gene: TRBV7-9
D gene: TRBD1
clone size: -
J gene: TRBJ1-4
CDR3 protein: CASSWTGVNEKLFF
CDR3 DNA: TGTGCCAGCAGCTGGACAGGGGTCAATGAAAAACTGTTTTTT

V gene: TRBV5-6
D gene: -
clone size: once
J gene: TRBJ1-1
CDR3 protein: CASSIPGGGNTEAFF
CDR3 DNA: TGTGCCAGCAGCATCCCTGGGGGCGGTAACACTGAAGCTTTCTTT

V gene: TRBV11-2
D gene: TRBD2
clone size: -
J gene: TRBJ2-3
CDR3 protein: CASSEEGLAGGLDTQYF
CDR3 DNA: TGTGCCAGCTCCGAGGAAGGACTAGCGGGGGGGTTGGATACGCAGTATTTT

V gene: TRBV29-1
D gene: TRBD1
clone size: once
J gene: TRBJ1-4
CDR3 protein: CSVDGAGGNEKLFF
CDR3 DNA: TGCAGCGTTGACGGGGCAGGGGGAAATGAAAAACTGTTTTTT

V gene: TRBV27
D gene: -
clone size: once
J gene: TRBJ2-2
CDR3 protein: CASKWGQITGELFF
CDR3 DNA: TGTGCCAGCAAGTGGGGGCAGATCACCGGGGAGCTGTTTTTT

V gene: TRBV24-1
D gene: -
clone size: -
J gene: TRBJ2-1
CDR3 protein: CATSDPGSYNEQFF
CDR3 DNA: TGTGCCACCAGTGACCCCGGCTCCTACAATGAGCAGTTCTTC

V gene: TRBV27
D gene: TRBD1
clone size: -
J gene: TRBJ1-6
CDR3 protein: CASSFPGQNSPLHF
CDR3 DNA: TGTGCCAGCAGTTTCCCGGGACAGAATTCACCCCTCCACTTT

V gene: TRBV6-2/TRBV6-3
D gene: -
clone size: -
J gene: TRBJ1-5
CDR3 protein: CASSYSIPLGQPQHF
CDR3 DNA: TGTGCCAGCAGTTACTCGATACCATTGGGTCAGCCCCAGCATTTT

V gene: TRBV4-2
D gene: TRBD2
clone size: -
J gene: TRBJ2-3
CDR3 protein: CASSQEGGGTDTQYF
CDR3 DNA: TGTGCCAGCAGCCAAGAGGGCGGGGGGACAGATACGCAGTATTTT

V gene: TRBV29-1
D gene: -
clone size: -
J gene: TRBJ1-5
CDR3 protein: CSVSTGRNQPQHF
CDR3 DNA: TGCAGCGTTTCTACAGGGCGCAATCAGCCCCAGCATTTT

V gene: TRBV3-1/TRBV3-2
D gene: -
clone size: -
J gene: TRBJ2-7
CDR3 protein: CASSPRLGLKFYEQYF
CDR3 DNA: TGTGCCAGCAGCCCGCGATTGGGCCTAAAATTCTACGAGCAGTACTTC

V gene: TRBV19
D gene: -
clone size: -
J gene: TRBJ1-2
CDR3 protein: CASSIAGNYGYTF
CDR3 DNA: TGTGCCAGTAGTATAGCAGGGAACTATGGCTACACCTTC

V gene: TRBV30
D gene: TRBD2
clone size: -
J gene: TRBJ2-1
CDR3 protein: CAWSVWAGGLGNEQFF
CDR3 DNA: TGTGCCTGGAGTGTTTGGGCGGGGGGCTTGGGGAATGAGCAGTTCTTC

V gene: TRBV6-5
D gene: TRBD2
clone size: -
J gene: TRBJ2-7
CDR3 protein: CASSRSGGEQYF
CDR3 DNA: TGTGCCAGCAGCCGATCGGGGGGCGAGCAGTACTTC

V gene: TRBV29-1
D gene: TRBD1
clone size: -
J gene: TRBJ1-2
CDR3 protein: CSVAGTEINYGYTF
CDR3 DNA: TGCAGCGTCGCCGGGACAGAGATTAACTATGGCTACACCTTC

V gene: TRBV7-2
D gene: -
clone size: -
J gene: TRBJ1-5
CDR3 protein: CASSQATQTTQHF
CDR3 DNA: TGTGCCAGCAGTCAAGCAACCCAGACGACCCAGCATTTT

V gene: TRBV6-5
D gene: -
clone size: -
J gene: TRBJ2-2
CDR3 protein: CASSYSYKTGTGELFF
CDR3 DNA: TGTGCCAGCAGTTACTCCTATAAGACAGGAACCGGGGAGCTGTTTTTT

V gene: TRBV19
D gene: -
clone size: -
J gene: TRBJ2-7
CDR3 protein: CASSPWGAGEQYF
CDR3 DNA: TGTGCCAGTAGTCCCTGGGGGGCCGGGGAGCAGTACTTC